The 15 T cell receptor beta chains below were found in one sample sequenced in a study of blood T cells in healthy people across ages. Next came a second PCR, run for about 6 to 11 cycles, which used a sample-barcoded 5' primer along with a J-beta primer mix. TCRdb itself ran the 5' RACE reads through MiXCR, one entry per CDR3 protein. The data contain roughly 500,000 distinct CDR3 sequences, 24% of them seen just once; the ten biggest clones take up roughly 9%. A further study also used this sample, focusing on T cells of mothers and their children.

Sequencing was done on a sample of blood. These receptors originate from a boy between 10 and 17 years old in good health.

Comment on this clonotype: The junction differs from germline at one of its ends, possibly a read error. The J gene is TRBJ1-1, the V gene TRBV12-3 or TRBV12-4, with D uncertain. The CDR3 has 16 residues. The CDR3 region is CASSLRGFRLKTEAFF. The DNA for the CDR3 is TGTGCCAGCAGTTTAAGAGGGTTCAGGCTGAAGACTGAAGCTTTCTTT.

The chain uses TRBV7-9 and TRBJ1-1; 8 bases align to TRBD1. This CDR3 is built from 14 residues. Trimming cost V 5 bases and J 9 bases; bases outside gene matches: 11. Germline V lookup: CDR1 SEHNR, CDR2 FQNEAQ (reference sequence). The CDR3 DNA sequence: TGTGCCAGCAGCGTAGACGACAGGGGAGGTAAAGCTTTCTTT. Its translation is CASSVDDRGGKAFF.

This clonotype has a count of ten or more. J is TRBJ2-5 and V is TRBV7-8; 10 nucleotides agree with TRBD1. The CDR3 runs 19 residues. Germline lookup yields CDR1 SGHVS and CDR2 FQNEAQ. J gave up 5 bases and V 2 bases, and 17 bases lay outside the gene matches. The CDR3 DNA sequence: TGTGCCAGCAGCTTACCCGATGGGAACGACAGGGGGCTGTTGGAGACCCAGTACTTC. This translates into CASSLPDGNDRGLLETQYF.

The chain uses TRBV29-1 and TRBJ1-1, with 9 bases lining up with TRBD1. The CDR3 is 16 residues long. Germline V gene lookup returns CDR1 SQVTM and CDR2 ANQGSEA. V dropped 4 bases and J dropped 1; count of bases not matched to a gene: 10. The CDR3 loop is CSVAKDRGRGNTEAFF. CDR3 in DNA: TGCAGCGTTGCCAAGGACAGGGGACGCGGGAACACTGAAGCTTTCTTT.

The CDR3, as DNA: TGCAGCGCCGACGGAGGAACCGGGGAGCTGTTTTTT. Amino acid sequence: CSADGGTGELFF. The chain recombines TRBV29-1 with TRBJ2-2, with TRBD2 as a possible D gene (5 bases). The CDR3 consists of 12 residues. The ends were cut back, 7 bases at V and 5 bases at J, with 11 bases in the middle. Germline loops: CDR1 SQVTM, CDR2 ANQGSEA.

The CDR3 loop is CASSLRLAGVNEQFF. CDR3 in DNA: TGTGCCAGCAGCTTACGGCTAGCGGGAGTTAATGAGCAGTTCTTC. This chain links TRBV11-2 with TRBJ2-5; 10 nucleotides match TRBD2. The assigned J gene may be wrong: the sequence end matches TRBJ2-1 better. Germline-derived CDR1 and CDR2 are SGHAT and FQNNGV. CDR3 size: 15 residues.

This chain connects TRBV12-3 or TRBV12-4 to TRBJ2-2; TRBD2 agrees at 9 bases. With V trimmed by 8 bases and J by 7 bases, 14 bases remained unmatched. This CDR3 contains 16 residues. This chain's CDR3 is CASGNLGGGASGELFF. Written as DNA, the CDR3 is TGTGCCAGCGGTAACCTGGGCGGGGGGGCGAGCGGGGAGCTGTTTTTT.

This clonotype was detected ten times or more. The chain is built from TRBV9 and TRBJ2-3; 13 nucleotides match TRBD2. V gave up 7 bases and J gave up 0 bases; unmatched junction bases: 5. CDR3 size: 16 residues. The germline gives CDR1 SGDLS, CDR2 YYNGEE. The CDR3 protein is CASSPLAGGSTDTQYF. The CDR3 DNA reads TGTGCCAGCTCACCACTAGCGGGAGGGAGCACAGATACGCAGTATTTT.

The genes are TRBV6-6 and TRBJ1-2; TRBD1 is a possible D gene (6 bases). CDR3 size: 11 residues. V was cut by 2 bases and J by 13 bases, with 11 bases left in between. Germline CDR1 and CDR2: MNHNY and SVGAGI (reference sequence). CDR3 protein: CASSYDRTFTF. The CDR3 nucleotides are TGTGCCAGCAGTTACGACAGGACCTTCACCTTC.

The rearrangement links TRBV27 to TRBJ2-7; D unclear. The CDR3 spans 13 residues. Germline V gives CDR1 MNHEY, CDR2 SMNVEV (reference sequence). V gave up 5 bases and J gave up 9 bases, with 17 bases separating them. CDR3 amino acids: CASSPRIGFGQYF. As DNA, the CDR3 is TGTGCCAGCAGTCCCCGGATTGGTTTCGGGCAGTACTTC.

The J gene is TRBJ2-1, the V gene TRBV20-1; 9 bases map to TRBD1. Germline V lookup: CDR1 DFQATT, CDR2 SNEGSKA (reference sequence). The CDR3 covers 17 residues. Trimming at V came to 6 bases and at J to 0 bases, leaving 12 bases not matched to a gene. The CDR3 loop is CSAPDRGGLGSYNEQFF. The CDR3 DNA is TGCAGTGCGCCGGACAGGGGAGGCCTAGGCTCCTACAATGAGCAGTTCTTC.

This clonotype was observed at least ten times. The chain employs TRBV18 and TRBJ2-5; D may be TRBD1 (5 bases). Germline values: CDR1 KGHSH, CDR2 LQKENI. The V end lost 1 base, the J end lost 1 base, and 7 bases lay between the germline ends. This CDR3 contains 14 residues. The CDR3 DNA reads as TGTGCCAGCTCACCACAGGGGCTCCAAGAGACCCAGTACTTC. Translating it yields CASSPQGLQETQYF.

This clonotype was seen a few times. V usage is TRBV4-3 and J usage is TRBJ2-1; TRBD2 agrees at 7 bases. From germline, CDR1 is LGHNA and CDR2 YSLEER. J was trimmed by 2 bases and V by 5 bases; bases with no gene match: 12. This CDR3 comprises 17 residues. CDR3 residues: CASSGSSSGPPYNEQFF. The CDR3 DNA is TGCGCCAGCAGCGGGTCGTCTAGCGGTCCCCCCTACAATGAGCAGTTCTTC.

The chain employs TRBV20-1 and TRBJ2-5; tentative D call: TRBD1 (6 bases). Germline CDR1 DFQATT, CDR2 SNEGSKA (reference sequence). The CDR3 is 15 residues long. CDR3 nucleotides: TGCAGGCCACTCGCACCGGGACAAATACAAGAGACCCAGTACTTC. Amino acids: CRPLAPGQIQETQYF.

The chain couples TRBV12-3 or TRBV12-4 to TRBJ2-2; possibly TRBD2 for D (5 bases). The CDR3 extends over 14 amino acids. V gave up 6 bases and J gave up 1 base, with 9 bases separating them. The CDR3 sequence: CASRRALNTGELFF. The DNA of the CDR3 is TGTGCCAGCAGGAGGGCCCTGAACACCGGGGAGCTGTTTTTT.